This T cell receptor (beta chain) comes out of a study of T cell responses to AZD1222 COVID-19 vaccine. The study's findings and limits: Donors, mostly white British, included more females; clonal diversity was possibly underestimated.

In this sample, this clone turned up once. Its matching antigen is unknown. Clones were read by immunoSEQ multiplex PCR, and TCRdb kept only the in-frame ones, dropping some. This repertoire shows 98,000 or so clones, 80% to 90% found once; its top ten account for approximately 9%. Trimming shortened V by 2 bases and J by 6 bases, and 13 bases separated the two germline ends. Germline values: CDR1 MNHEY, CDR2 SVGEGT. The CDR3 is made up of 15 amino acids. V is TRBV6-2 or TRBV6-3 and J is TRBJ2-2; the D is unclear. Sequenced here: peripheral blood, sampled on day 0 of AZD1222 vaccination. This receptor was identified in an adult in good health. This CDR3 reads CASSYLEGFPGELFF. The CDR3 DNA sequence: TGTGCCAGCAGTTACCTAGAAGGATTCCCCGGGGAGCTGTTTTTT.